This TCR beta chain comes out of a study of T cell repertoires in cytomegalovirus infection. Across the study: CMV epitopes in the study were HLA-C-restricted (recently identified) and HLA-B-restricted (well studied). It was the public TCR beta signatures that indicated both CMV infection and matching HLA type. Notes on the study in general: CMV-specific TCR beta clonotypes restricted by HLA-C were the ones dominating the ex vivo response.

There are many counts of this clonotype. What it binds is not known. There are 19 residues in the CDR3. The V gene lost 3 bases and the J gene lost 0 bases, with 18 bases spanning the gap. TCRdb used MiXCR to reprocess the reads, holding one entry per CDR3 protein. The sample records around 900,000 distinct CDR3 sequences, approximately 31% being singletons. J is TRBJ2-6 and V is TRBV12-3 or TRBV12-4; D might be TRBD2 (6 bases). The sequence derives from a human donor in good health (CMV status not recorded). Some clones in this sample may be carry-over from other donors' samples. The source material was cultured CD8+ T cells from PBMCs, sampled from culture after CMV antigen stimulation. The CDR3 DNA is TGTGCCAGCAGTTTCATTACAAGGGGAGGCTTCTCTGGGGCCAACGTCCTGACTTTC. This encodes CASSFITRGGFSGANVLTF.